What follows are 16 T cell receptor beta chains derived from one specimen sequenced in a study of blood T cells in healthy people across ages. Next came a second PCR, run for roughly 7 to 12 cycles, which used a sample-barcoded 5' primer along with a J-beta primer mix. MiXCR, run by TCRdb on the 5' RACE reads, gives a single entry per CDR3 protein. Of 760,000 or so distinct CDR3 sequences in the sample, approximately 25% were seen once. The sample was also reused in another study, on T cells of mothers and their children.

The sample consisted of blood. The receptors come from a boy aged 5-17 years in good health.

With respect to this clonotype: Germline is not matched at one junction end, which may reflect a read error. This CDR3 reads CASSETGGGGTEDTQYF. Written as DNA, the CDR3 is TGTGCCAGCAGTGAAACTGGAGGAGGAGGGACCGAAGACACCCAGTACTTC. V usage is TRBV2 and J usage is TRBJ2-5; D is possibly TRBD2 (6 bases). The CDR3 sequence is 17 residues long. In germline, CDR1 is SNHLY, CDR2 FYNNEI.

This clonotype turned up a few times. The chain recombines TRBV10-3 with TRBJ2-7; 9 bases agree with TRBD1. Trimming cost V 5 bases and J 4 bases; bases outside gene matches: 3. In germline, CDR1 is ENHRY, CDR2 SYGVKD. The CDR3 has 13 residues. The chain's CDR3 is CAISRTGDYEQYF. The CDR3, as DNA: TGTGCCATCAGTAGGACAGGGGATTACGAGCAGTACTTC.

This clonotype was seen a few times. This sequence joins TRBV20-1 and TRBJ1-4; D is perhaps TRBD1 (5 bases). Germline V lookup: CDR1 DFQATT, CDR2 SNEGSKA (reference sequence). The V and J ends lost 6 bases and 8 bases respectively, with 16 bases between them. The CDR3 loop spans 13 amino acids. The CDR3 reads CSAGGGGREKLFF. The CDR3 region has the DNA TGCAGTGCCGGGGGGGGAGGAAGGGAAAAACTGTTTTTT.

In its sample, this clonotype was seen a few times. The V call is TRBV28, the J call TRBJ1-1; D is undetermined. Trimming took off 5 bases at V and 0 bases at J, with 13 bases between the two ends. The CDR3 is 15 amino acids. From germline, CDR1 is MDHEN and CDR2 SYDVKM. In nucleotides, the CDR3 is TGTGCCAGCAGTCGGCCGCGGGGTGTGAACACTGAAGCTTTCTTT. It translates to CASSRPRGVNTEAFF.

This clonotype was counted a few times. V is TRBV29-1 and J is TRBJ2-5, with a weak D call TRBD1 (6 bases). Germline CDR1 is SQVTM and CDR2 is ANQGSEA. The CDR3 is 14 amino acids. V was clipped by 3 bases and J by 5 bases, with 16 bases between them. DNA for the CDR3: TGCAGCGTTGATCTTGTGGGGGCTTGGGAGACCCAGTACTTC. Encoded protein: CSVDLVGAWETQYF.

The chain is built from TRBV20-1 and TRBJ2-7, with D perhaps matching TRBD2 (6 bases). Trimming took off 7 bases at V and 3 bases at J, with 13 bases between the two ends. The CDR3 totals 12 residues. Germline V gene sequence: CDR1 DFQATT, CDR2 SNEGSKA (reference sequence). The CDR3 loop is CSGTGRGYEQYF. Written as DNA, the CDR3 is TGCAGTGGGACCGGGAGAGGCTACGAGCAGTACTTC.

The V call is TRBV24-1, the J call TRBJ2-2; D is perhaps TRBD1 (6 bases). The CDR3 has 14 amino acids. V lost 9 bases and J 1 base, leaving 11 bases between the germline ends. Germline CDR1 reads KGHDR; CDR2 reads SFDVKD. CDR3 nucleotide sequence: TGTGCCACCGGTCGGGACAAGAACACCGGGGAGCTGTTTTTT. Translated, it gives CATGRDKNTGELFF.

As DNA, the CDR3 is TGTGCCAGCAGTTCTTTAGCCAAATTTAGAAAAGGCTACAATGAGCAGTTCTTC. Translation gives CASSSLAKFRKGYNEQFF. V usage is TRBV6-2 or TRBV6-3 and J usage is TRBJ2-1, with no clear D. The germline V and J ends were trimmed by 4 bases and 3 bases, with 22 bases remaining between them. CDR1 is MNHEY and CDR2 is SVGEGT in the germline V gene. The CDR3 totals 18 residues.

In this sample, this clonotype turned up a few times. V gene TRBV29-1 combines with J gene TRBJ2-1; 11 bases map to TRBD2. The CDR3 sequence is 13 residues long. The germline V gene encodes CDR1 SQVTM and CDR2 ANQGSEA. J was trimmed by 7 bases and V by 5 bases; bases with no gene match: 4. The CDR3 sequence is CSVPGLAANEQFF. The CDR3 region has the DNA TGCAGCGTTCCGGGACTAGCGGCGAATGAGCAGTTCTTC.

CDR3: CASSLGEGGGSYEQYF. The DNA for the CDR3 is TGTGCCAGCAGTTTAGGTGAGGGCGGCGGGTCCTACGAGCAGTACTTC. This chain links TRBV12-3 or TRBV12-4 with TRBJ2-7; weak D call: TRBD2 (5 bases). V was cut by 1 base and J by 1 base, with 14 bases left in between. The length of the CDR3 is 16 residues.

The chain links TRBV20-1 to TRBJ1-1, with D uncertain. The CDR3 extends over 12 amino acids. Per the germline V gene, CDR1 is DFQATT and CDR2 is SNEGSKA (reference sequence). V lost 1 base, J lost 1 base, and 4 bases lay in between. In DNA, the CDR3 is TGCAGTGCTAGAGCTTCGAACACTGAAGCTTTCTTT. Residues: CSARASNTEAFF.

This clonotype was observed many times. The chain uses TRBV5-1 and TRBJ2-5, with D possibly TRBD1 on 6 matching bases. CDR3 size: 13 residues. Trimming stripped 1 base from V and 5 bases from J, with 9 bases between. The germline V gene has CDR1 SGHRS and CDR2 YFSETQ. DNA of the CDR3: TGCGCCAGCAGCTTGCAGGGGCCCGAGACCCAGTACTTC. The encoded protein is CASSLQGPETQYF.

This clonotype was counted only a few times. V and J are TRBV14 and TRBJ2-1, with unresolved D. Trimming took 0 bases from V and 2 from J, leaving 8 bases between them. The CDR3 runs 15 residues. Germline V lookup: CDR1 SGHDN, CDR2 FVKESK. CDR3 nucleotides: TGTGCCAGCAGCCAAGAAGTACGAACCTACAATGAGCAGTTCTTC. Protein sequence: CASSQEVRTYNEQFF.

CDR3 sequence reads: CASSKLIRVDGYTF. CDR3 bases: TGTGCCAGCAGCAAACTAATCCGGGTTGATGGCTACACCTTC. The gene calls are TRBV28 and TRBJ1-2; no definite D call. Germline CDR1 reads MDHEN; CDR2 reads SYDVKM. The CDR3 has 14 residues. V gave up 6 bases and J gave up 6 bases, with 17 bases separating them.

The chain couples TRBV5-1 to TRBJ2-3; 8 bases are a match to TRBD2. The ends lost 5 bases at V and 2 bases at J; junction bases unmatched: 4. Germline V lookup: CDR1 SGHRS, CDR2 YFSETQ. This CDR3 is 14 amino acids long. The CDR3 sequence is CASRIAGNTDTQYF. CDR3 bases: TGCGCCAGCAGAATAGCGGGGAACACAGATACGCAGTATTTT.

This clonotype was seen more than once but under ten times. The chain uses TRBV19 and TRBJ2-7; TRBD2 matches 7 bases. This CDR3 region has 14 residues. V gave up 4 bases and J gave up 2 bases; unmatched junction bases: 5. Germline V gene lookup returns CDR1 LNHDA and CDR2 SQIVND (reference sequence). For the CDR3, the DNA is TGTGCCAGTAGTACGCGGGAGCGGACCTACGAGCAGTACTTC. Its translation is CASSTRERTYEQYF. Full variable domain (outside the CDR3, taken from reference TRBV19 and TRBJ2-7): DGGITQSPKYLFRKEGQNVTLSCEQNLNHDAMYWYRQDPGQGLRLIYYSQIVNDFQKGDIAEGYSVSREKKESFPLTVTSAQKNPTAFYLCASSTRERTYEQYFGPGTRLTVT.